These T cell receptor beta chains were read from a single sample in a study of blood T cells in healthy people across ages. TCRdb re-called the 5' RACE reads through MiXCR, storing one row per CDR3 protein. The data hold about 730,000 distinct CDR3 sequences, with around 46% observed a single time. Specimen: blood. These receptors all come from a woman aged 55-69 years in good health. CDR3s include the opening cysteine and the closing phenylalanine or tryptophan. D genes are given only for firm matches. Clone sizes are given selectively: once, few, many, or a class where the clone is expanded.

j_call clone_size d_call v_call cdr3_aa cdr3_nt
TRBJ1-2 . . TRBV19 CASSKFGDAGYTF TGTGCCAGTAGTAAGTTTGGGGATGCGGGCTACACCTTC
TRBJ2-3 . . TRBV5-1 CASSSLPTGVGSNTQYF TGCGCCAGCAGCTCACTTCCGACTGGGGTGGGCTCTAATACGCAGTATTTT
TRBJ1-1 . . TRBV29-1 CSLGWGTEAFF TGCAGCTTGGGTTGGGGGACTGAAGCTTTCTTT
TRBJ1-1 . . TRBV6-1 CASSLGRSTEAFF TGTGCCAGCAGTCTTGGACGGAGTACTGAAGCTTTCTTT
TRBJ1-2 few . TRBV5-8 CASSLAMGYGYTF TGTGCCAGCAGCTTGGCCATGGGGTATGGCTACACCTTC
TRBJ1-2 . TRBD1 TRBV18 CASSPNLSGGTSGGYTF TGTGCCAGCTCACCAAATTTGTCAGGGGGAACATCGGGCGGCTACACCTTC
TRBJ2-7 . TRBD1 TRBV20-1 CSARGGQGDRGDGFYEQYF TGCAGTGCTAGAGGTGGACAGGGGGACCGAGGGGACGGGTTCTACGAGCAGTACTTC
TRBJ2-7 few . TRBV11-2 CASSLARDISYEQYF TGTGCCAGCAGCTTAGCCCGGGACATCAGCTACGAGCAGTACTTC
TRBJ2-7 once . TRBV27 CASSPPLRIYEQYF TGTGCCAGCAGTCCCCCCTTGCGAATTTACGAGCAGTACTTC
TRBJ1-2 . . TRBV4-2 CASSQAVGTGENYGYTF TGTGCCAGCAGCCAAGCGGTCGGCACAGGTGAAAACTATGGCTACACCTTC
TRBJ1-4 few TRBD1 TRBV20-1 CSALTGIGEKLFF TGCAGTGCTCTGACAGGGATTGGTGAAAAACTGTTTTTT
TRBJ2-4 . . TRBV20-1 CSARDLGTKNIQYF TGCAGTGCTAGAGATCTTGGGACCAAAAACATTCAGTACTTC
TRBJ2-3 few . TRBV6-1 CASSAEETDTQYF TGTGCCAGCAGCGCAGAAGAGACAGATACGCAGTATTTT
TRBJ2-3 few . TRBV29-1 CSVGKGGYTSTDTQYF TGCAGCGTTGGAAAGGGGGGTTATACTAGCACAGATACGCAGTATTTT
TRBJ2-7 few TRBD1 TRBV28 CASTGTGVNEQYF TGTGCCAGCACTGGGACAGGGGTTAACGAGCAGTACTTC
TRBJ2-1 . . TRBV6-6 CASSSGTYGNERFF TGTGCCAGCAGCTCCGGGACCTATGGAAATGAGCGGTTCTTC
TRBJ1-2 few TRBD1 TRBV2 CASGSRGQSYGYTF TGTGCCAGCGGAAGTCGGGGACAGAGTTATGGCTACACCTTC
TRBJ1-5 few TRBD1 TRBV7-9 CASSLEKETGGSQPQHF TGTGCCAGCAGCTTAGAAAAGGAGACAGGGGGCAGTCAGCCCCAGCATTTT
TRBJ1-5 few . TRBV5-1 CASSLTGNSNQPQHF TGCGCCAGCAGCCTAACAGGGAATAGCAATCAGCCCCAGCATTTT
TRBJ2-1 . . TRBV2 CASSPTRSTSNEQFF TGTGCCAGCAGTCCAACTAGATCAACTAGCAATGAGCAGTTCTTC
TRBJ2-7 . TRBD1 TRBV28 CASSVPGQGFYEQYF TGTGCCAGCAGTGTCCCCGGACAGGGGTTCTACGAGCAGTACTTC
TRBJ2-1 . . TRBV10-3 CAINERTGESDEQFF TGTGCCATCAATGAAAGGACTGGGGAGTCGGATGAGCAGTTCTTC
TRBJ2-3 . . TRBV5-1 CASSLSGTVSRMHTQYF TGCGCCAGCAGCTTGTCGGGGACTGTTAGTAGAATGCATACGCAGTATTTT
TRBJ1-6 once TRBD1 TRBV6-5 CASSYSAEGKGARDSLLHF TGTGCCAGCAGTTACTCCGCGGAAGGGAAGGGGGCGAGAGATTCACTCCTCCACTTT
TRBJ2-7 . TRBD2 TRBV20-1 CSATGTRSEQYF TGCAGTGCTACCGGGACTAGAAGCGAGCAGTACTTC
TRBJ2-7 few TRBD1 TRBV13 CASSKGAQSYEQYF TGTGCCAGCAGTAAGGGGGCCCAGTCCTACGAGCAGTACTTC
TRBJ1-2 . . TRBV7-9 CASSLVENPNYGYTF TGTGCCAGCAGCTTAGTGGAAAATCCTAACTATGGCTACACCTTC
TRBJ2-5 once TRBD2 TRBV5-1 CASRVAGGINLQETQYF TGCGCCAGCAGGGTAGCGGGGGGCATCAATCTTCAAGAGACCCAGTACTTC
TRBJ2-5 . . TRBV19 CASRDLAGMVETQYF TGTGCCAGTAGGGATCTGGCAGGGATGGTGGAGACCCAGTACTTC
TRBJ1-1 . . TRBV6-2/TRBV6-3 CASSYSRTDPSNTEAFF TGTGCCAGCAGTTACTCGAGGACAGACCCGTCGAACACTGAAGCTTTCTTT
TRBJ1-5 . . TRBV29-1 CSVMSGNNQPQHF TGCAGCGTAATGTCAGGGAACAATCAGCCCCAGCATTTT
TRBJ1-2 few . TRBV7-9 CASSLFDTNYGYTF TGTGCCAGCAGCTTATTCGACACGAACTATGGCTACACCTTC
TRBJ2-7 . TRBD2 TRBV6-2/TRBV6-3 CASSNHRTSGPDEQYF TGTGCCAGCAGCAATCACCGGACTAGCGGGCCCGACGAGCAGTACTTC
TRBJ2-6 few . TRBV2 CASSEGNSGANVLTF TGTGCCAGCAGTGAAGGGAACTCTGGGGCCAACGTCCTGACTTTC
TRBJ2-1 . . TRBV19 CASSIGAGDGEQFF TGTGCCAGTAGTATTGGGGCAGGGGATGGTGAGCAGTTCTTC
TRBJ2-5 . . TRBV11-2 CASSLLKEGRETQYF TGTGCCAGCAGCTTATTGAAGGAGGGTCGAGAGACCCAGTACTTC
TRBJ2-3 . . TRBV25-1 CASGAGGTDTQYF TGTGCCAGTGGGGCAGGGGGCACAGATACGCAGTATTTT
TRBJ2-5 . . TRBV5-1 CASSLDSSREQYF TGCGCCAGCAGCTTGGACTCCTCTAGGGAGCAGTACTTC
TRBJ2-7 . TRBD2 TRBV20-1 CSARKKWTSGFSSYNEQYF TGCAGTGCTAGAAAAAAATGGACTAGCGGTTTTAGCTCCTACAATGAGCAGTACTTC
TRBJ2-7 . . TRBV7-9 CASRGNRLFYYEQYF TGTGCCAGCCGAGGGAACAGGCTTTTTTACTACGAGCAGTACTTC
TRBJ2-5 . . TRBV12-3/TRBV12-4 CASSQPDGAGLGETQYF TGTGCCAGCAGTCAACCGGACGGGGCGGGCCTAGGGGAGACCCAGTACTTC
TRBJ2-5 . TRBD2 TRBV5-1 CASSLEVAGGPKTQYF TGCGCCAGCAGCTTGGAGGTAGCGGGAGGGCCAAAGACCCAGTACTTC
TRBJ2-1 . . TRBV3-1 CASSPLPQGPFYEQFF TGTGCCAGCAGCCCCCTCCCACAGGGACCCTTTTATGAGCAGTTCTTC
TRBJ2-5 . TRBD2 TRBV6-2/TRBV6-3 CASSYGTSGVYERYF TGTGCCAGCAGTTACGGGACTAGTGGAGTCTACGAGCGGTACTTC
TRBJ2-5 few . TRBV7-7 CASSLVTGGTQYF TGTGCTAGCAGCTTAGTAACAGGCGGGACCCAGTACTTC
TRBJ2-1 . . TRBV20-1 CSARVGGRASYNEQFF TGCAGTGCTAGAGTAGGGGGGAGGGCCTCCTACAATGAGCAGTTCTTC
TRBJ2-2 . . TRBV13 CASSSGGGLNTGELFF TGTGCCAGCAGCTCTGGCGGGGGCTTGAACACCGGGGAGCTGTTTTTT
TRBJ2-7 many . TRBV12-3/TRBV12-4 CASSPGLGSSYEQYF TGTGCCAGCAGTCCAGGGCTTGGGTCCTCCTACGAGCAGTACTTC
TRBJ2-7 . TRBD2 TRBV4-2 CASSHPSPSGSLSYEQYF TGTGCCAGCAGCCATCCCTCGCCTAGCGGGTCTCTCTCCTACGAGCAGTACTTC
TRBJ2-1 many TRBD2 TRBV7-2 CASSLGSSGYNEQFF TGTGCCAGCAGCTTAGGCTCTAGCGGCTACAATGAGCAGTTCTTC
TRBJ2-5 . TRBD2 TRBV10-3 CAIRAGLASATQYF TGTGCCATCAGAGCGGGACTAGCCTCGGCGACCCAGTACTTC
TRBJ1-2 few TRBD1 TRBV12-3/TRBV12-4 CASSLPPGTGDCAATF TGTGCCAGCAGTCTCCCCCCCGGGACAGGCGATTGTGCGGCCACCTTC
TRBJ1-1 . . TRBV7-3 CASSSQRGGEAFF TGTGCCAGCAGCTCCCAACGGGGGGGTGAAGCTTTCTTT
TRBJ2-7 . . TRBV11-3 CASSPKYSSYEQYF TGTGCCAGCAGCCCGAAGTATAGCTCCTACGAGCAGTACTTC
TRBJ2-3 . . TRBV12-3/TRBV12-4 CASSFSQVADTQYF TGTGCCAGCAGTTTTTCGCAGGTCGCAGATACGCAGTATTTT
TRBJ2-1 few . TRBV20-1 CSAGEGFF TGCAGTGCGGGAGAGGGGTTCTTC